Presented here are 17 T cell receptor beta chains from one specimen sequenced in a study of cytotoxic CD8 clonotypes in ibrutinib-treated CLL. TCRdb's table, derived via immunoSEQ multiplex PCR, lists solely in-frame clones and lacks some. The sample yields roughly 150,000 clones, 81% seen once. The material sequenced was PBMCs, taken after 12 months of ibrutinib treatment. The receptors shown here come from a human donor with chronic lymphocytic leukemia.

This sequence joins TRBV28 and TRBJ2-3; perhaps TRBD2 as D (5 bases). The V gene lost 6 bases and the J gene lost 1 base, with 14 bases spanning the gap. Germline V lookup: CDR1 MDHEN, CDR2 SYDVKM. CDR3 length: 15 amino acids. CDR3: CASREENTRTDTQYF. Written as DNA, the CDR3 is TGTGCCAGCAGGGAGGAAAACACCCGCACAGATACGCAGTATTTT.

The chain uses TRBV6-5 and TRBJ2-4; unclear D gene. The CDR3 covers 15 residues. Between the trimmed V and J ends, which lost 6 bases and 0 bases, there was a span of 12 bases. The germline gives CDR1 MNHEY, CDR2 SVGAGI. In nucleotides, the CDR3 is TGTGCCAGCAGCCCCGACACTCTAGCCAAAAACATTCAGTACTTC. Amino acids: CASSPDTLAKNIQYF.

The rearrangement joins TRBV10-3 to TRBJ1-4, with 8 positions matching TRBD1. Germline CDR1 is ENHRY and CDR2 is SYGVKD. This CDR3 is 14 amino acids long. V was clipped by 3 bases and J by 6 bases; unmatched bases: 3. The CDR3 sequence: CAISDGQGDEKLFF. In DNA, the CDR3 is TGTGCCATCAGTGATGGACAGGGTGATGAAAAACTGTTTTTT.

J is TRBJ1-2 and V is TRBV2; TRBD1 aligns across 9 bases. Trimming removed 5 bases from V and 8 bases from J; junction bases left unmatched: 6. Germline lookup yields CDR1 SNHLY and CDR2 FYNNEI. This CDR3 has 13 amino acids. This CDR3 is CASSRDRDQGYTF. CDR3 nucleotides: TGTGCCAGCAGTAGGGACAGGGACCAGGGCTACACCTTC. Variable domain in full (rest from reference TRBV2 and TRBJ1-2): EPEVTQTPSHQVTQMGQEVILRCVPISNHLYFYWYRQILGQKVEFLVSFYNNEISEKSEIFDDQFSVERPDGSNFTLKIRSTKLEDSAMYFCASSRDRDQGYTFGSGTRLTVV.

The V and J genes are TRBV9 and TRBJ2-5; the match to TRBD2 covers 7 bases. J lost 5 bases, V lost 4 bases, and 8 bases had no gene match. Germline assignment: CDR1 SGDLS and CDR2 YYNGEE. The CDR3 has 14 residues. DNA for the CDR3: TGTGCCAGCAGCTCCTACCTGGGAGGGGAGACCCAGTACTTC. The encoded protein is CASSSYLGGETQYF.

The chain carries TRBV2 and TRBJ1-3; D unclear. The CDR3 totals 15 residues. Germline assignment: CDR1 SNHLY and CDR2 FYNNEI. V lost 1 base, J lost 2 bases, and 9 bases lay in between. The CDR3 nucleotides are TGTGCCAGCAGTGAAGAAGGCGGGGCTGGAAACACCATATATTTT. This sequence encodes CASSEEGGAGNTIYF. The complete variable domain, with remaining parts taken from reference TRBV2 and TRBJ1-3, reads EPEVTQTPSHQVTQMGQEVILRCVPISNHLYFYWYRQILGQKVEFLVSFYNNEISEKSEIFDDQFSVERPDGSNFTLKIRSTKLEDSAMYFCASSEEGGAGNTIYFGEGSWLTVV.

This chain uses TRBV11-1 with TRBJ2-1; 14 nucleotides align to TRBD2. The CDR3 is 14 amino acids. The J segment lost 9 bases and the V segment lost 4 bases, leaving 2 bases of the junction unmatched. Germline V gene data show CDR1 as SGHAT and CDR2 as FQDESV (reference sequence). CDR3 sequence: CASSWTSGRSEQFF. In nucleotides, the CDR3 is TGTGCCAGCAGCTGGACTAGCGGGAGGAGTGAGCAGTTCTTC. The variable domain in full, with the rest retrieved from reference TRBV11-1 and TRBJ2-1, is EAEVAQSPRYKITEKSQAVAFWCDPISGHATLYWYRQILGQGPELLVQFQDESVVDDSQLPKDRFSAERLKGVDSTLKIQPAELGDSAMYLCASSWTSGRSEQFFGPGTRLTVL.

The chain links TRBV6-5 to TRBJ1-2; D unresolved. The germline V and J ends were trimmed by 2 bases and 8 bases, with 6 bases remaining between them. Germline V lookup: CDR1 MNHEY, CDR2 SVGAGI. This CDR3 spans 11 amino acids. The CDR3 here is CASSYLGGYTF. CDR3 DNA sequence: TGTGCCAGCAGTTACCTGGGGGGCTACACCTTC.

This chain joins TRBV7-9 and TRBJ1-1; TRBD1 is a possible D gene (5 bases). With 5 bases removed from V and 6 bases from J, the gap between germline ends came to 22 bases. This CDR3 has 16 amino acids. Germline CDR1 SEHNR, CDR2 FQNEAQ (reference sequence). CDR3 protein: CASSQKAGGRSPEAFF. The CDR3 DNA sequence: TGTGCCAGCAGCCAAAAAGCTGGGGGTCGGTCGCCTGAAGCTTTCTTT.

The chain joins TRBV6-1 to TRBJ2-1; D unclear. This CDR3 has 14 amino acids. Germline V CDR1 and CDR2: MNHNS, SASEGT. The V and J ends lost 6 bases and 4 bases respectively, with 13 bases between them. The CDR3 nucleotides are TGTGCCAGCAGACTCAGCCTACGGTACAATGAGCAGTTCTTC. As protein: CASRLSLRYNEQFF.

The CDR3 protein is CASSLELSKPPYNEQFF. The CDR3 DNA is TGTGCCAGCAGCTTGGAATTGTCGAAACCACCCTACAATGAGCAGTTCTTC. The J gene is TRBJ2-1, the V gene TRBV7-2; D is unresolved. Germline V gene sequence: CDR1 SGHTA, CDR2 FQGNSA. CDR3 size: 17 residues. V was cut by 3 bases and J by 2 bases, with 17 bases left in between.

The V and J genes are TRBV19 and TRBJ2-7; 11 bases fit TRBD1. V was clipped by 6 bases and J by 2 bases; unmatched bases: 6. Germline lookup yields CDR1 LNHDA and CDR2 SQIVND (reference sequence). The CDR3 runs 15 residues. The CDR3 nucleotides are TGTGCCAGTAGCTCTCCGGGACAGGGGGCCTACGAGCAGTACTTC. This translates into CASSSPGQGAYEQYF. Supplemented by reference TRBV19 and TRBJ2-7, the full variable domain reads DGGITQSPKYLFRKEGQNVTLSCEQNLNHDAMYWYRQDPGQGLRLIYYSQIVNDFQKGDIAEGYSVSREKKESFPLTVTSAQKNPTAFYLCASSSPGQGAYEQYFGPGTRLTVT.

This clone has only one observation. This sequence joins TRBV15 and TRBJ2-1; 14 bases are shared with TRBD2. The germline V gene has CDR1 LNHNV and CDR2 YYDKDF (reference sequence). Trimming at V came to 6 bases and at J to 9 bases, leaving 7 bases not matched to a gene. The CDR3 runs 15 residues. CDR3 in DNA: TGTGCCACCAGTCCGCCGGGACTAGCGGGGGTTGAGCAGTTCTTC. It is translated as CATSPPGLAGVEQFF.

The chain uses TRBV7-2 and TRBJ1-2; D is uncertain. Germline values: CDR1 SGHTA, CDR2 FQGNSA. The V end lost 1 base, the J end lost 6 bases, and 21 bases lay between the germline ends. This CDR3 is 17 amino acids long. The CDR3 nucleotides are TGTGCCAGCAGCTTAGGGTTTCTAAAGGGTATCGGAGATGGCTACACCTTC. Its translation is CASSLGFLKGIGDGYTF.

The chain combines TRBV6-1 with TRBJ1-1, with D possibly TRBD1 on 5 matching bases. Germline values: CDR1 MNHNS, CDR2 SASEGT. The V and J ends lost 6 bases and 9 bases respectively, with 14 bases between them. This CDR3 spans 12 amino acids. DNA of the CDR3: TGTGCCAGCAGGGTTGGGGGACGGCAAGCTTTCTTT. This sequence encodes CASRVGGRQAFF.

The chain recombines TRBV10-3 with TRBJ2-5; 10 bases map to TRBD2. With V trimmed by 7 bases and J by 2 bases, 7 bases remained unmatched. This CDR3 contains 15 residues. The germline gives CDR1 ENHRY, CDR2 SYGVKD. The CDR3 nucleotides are TGTGCCATCACGCCTAGCGGGGGATTACAAGAGACCCAGTACTTC. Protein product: CAITPSGGLQETQYF.

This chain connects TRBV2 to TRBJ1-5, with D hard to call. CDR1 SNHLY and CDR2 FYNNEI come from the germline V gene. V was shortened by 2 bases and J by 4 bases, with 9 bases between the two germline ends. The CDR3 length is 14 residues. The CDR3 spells CASSEREGNQPQHF. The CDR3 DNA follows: TGTGCCAGCAGTGAAAGGGAAGGGAATCAGCCCCAGCATTTT.